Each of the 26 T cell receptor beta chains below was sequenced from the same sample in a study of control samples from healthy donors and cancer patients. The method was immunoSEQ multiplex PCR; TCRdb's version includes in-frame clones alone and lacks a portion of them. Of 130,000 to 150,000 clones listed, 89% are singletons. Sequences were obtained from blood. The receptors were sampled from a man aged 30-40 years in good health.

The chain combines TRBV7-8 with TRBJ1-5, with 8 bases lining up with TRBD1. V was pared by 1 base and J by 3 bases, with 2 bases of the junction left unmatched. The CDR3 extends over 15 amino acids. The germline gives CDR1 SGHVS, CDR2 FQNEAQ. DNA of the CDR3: TGTGCCAGCAGCTTAGGACAGGGGTCCAATCAGCCCCAGCATTTT. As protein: CASSLGQGSNQPQHF. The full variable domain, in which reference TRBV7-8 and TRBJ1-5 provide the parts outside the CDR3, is GAGVSQSPRYKVAKRGQDVALRCDPISGHVSLFWYQQALGQGPEFLTYFQNEAQLDKSGLPSDRFFAERPEGSVSTLKIQRTQQEDSAVYLCASSLGQGSNQPQHFGDGTRLSIL.

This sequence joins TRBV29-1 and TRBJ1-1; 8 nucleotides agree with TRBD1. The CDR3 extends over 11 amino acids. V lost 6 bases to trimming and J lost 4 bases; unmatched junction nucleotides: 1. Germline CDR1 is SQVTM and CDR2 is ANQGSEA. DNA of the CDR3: TGCAGCGTAACAGGGGGCACTGAAGCTTTCTTT. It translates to CSVTGGTEAFF.

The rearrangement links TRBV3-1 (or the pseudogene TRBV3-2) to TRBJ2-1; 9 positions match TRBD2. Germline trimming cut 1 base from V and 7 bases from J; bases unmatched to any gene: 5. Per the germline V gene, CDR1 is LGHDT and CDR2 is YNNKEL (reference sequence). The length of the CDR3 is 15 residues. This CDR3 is CASSQGLAEINEQFF. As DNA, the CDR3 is TGTGCCAGCAGCCAAGGACTAGCGGAGATAAATGAGCAGTTCTTC.

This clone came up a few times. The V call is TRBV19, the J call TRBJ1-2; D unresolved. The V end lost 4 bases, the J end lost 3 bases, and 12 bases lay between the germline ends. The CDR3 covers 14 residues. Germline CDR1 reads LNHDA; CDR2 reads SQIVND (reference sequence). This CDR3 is CASSKRRTDYGYTF. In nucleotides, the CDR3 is TGTGCCAGTAGTAAGCGTCGTACAGACTATGGCTACACCTTC.

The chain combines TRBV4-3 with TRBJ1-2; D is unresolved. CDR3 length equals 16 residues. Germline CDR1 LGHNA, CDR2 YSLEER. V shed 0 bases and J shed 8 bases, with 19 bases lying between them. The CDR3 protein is CASSQDSVTTRRGYTF. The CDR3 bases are TGCGCCAGCAGCCAAGATTCTGTGACAACCCGGAGGGGCTACACCTTC.

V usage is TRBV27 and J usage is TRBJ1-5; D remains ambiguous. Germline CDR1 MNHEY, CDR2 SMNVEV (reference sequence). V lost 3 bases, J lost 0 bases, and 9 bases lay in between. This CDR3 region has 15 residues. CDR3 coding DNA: TGTGCCAGCAGTTTTATTTTATCTAGCAATCAGCCCCAGCATTTT. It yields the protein CASSFILSSNQPQHF.

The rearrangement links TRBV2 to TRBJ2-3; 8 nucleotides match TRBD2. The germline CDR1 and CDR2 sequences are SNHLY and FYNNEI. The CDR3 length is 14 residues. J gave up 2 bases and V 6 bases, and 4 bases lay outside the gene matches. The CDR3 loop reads CASRRAGVTDTQYF. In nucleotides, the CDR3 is TGTGCCAGCAGAAGAGCGGGGGTCACAGATACGCAGTATTTT.

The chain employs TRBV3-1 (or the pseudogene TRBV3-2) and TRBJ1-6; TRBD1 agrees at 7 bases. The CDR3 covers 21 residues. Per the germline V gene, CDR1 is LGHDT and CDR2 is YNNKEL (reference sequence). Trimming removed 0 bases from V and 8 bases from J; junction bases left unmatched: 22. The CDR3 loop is CASSQDRLLVQGTKGDSPLHF. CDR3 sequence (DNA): TGTGCCAGCAGCCAAGATCGCTTATTGGTACAGGGGACGAAAGGGGATTCACCCCTCCACTTT.

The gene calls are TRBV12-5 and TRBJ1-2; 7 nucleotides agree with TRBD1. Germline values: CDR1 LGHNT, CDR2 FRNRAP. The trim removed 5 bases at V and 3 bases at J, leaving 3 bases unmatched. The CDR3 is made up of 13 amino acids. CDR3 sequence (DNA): TGTGCTAGTGGTCAGGGGGGGGACTATGGCTACACCTTC. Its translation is CASGQGGDYGYTF.

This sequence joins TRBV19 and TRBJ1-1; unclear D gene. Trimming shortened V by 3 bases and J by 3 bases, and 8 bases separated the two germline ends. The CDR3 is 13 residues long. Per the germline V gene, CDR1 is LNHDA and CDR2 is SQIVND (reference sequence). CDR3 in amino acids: CASSISPDTEAFF. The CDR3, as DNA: TGTGCCAGTAGTATCTCACCCGACACTGAAGCTTTCTTT.

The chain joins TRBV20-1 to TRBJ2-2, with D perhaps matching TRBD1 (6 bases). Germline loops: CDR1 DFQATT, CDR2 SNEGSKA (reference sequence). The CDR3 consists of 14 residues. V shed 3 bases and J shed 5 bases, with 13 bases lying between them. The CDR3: CSASRAGVTGELFF. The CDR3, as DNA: TGCAGTGCTAGTCGGGCAGGGGTTACCGGGGAGCTGTTTTTT.

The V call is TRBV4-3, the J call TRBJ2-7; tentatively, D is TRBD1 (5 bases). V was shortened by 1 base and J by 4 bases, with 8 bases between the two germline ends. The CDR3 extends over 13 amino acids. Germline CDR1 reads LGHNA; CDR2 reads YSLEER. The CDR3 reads CASSQGTKYEQYF. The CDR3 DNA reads TGCGCCAGCAGCCAAGGGACAAAATACGAGCAGTACTTC.

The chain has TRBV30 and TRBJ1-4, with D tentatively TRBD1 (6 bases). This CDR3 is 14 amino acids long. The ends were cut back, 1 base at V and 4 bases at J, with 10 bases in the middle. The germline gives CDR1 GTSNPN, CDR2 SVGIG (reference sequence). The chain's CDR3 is CAWSDGQLNEKLFF. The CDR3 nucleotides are TGTGCCTGGAGTGACGGACAGCTTAATGAAAAACTGTTTTTT.

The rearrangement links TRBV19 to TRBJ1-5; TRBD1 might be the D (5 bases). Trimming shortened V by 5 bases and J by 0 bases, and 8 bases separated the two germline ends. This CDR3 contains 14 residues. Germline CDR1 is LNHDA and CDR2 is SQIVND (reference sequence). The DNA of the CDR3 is TGTGCCAGTAGTGACAGAGATAGCAATCAGCCCCAGCATTTT. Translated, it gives CASSDRDSNQPQHF.

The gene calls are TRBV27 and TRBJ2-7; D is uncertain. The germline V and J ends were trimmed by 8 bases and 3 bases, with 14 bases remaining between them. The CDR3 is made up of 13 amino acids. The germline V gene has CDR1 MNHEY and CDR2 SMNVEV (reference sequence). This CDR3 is CASGDLMGYEQYF. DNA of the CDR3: TGTGCCAGCGGGGATTTAATGGGCTACGAGCAGTACTTC.

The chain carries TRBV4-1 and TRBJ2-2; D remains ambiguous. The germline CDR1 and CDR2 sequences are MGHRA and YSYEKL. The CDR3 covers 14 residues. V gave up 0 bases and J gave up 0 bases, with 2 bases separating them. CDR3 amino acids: CASSQEPNTGELFF. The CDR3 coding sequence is TGCGCCAGCAGCCAAGAACCGAACACCGGGGAGCTGTTTTTT.

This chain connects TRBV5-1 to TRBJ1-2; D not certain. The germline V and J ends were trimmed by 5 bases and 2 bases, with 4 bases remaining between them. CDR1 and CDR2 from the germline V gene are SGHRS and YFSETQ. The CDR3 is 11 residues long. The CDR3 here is CASSDNYGYTF. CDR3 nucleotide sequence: TGCGCCAGCAGTGACAACTATGGCTACACCTTC.

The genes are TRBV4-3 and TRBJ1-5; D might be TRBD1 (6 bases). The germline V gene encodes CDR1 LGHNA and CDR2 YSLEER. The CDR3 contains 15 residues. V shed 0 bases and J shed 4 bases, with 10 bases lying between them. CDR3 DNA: TGCGCCAGCAGCCAAGATAGTCAGGGGAATCAGCCCCAGCATTTT. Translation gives CASSQDSQGNQPQHF.

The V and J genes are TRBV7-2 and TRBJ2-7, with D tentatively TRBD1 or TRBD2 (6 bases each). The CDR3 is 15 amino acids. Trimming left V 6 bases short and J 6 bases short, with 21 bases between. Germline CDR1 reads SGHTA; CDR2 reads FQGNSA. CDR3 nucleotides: TGTGCCAGCAGTACAAGGTTCGGGGGCGGTGGCGAGCAGTACTTC. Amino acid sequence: CASSTRFGGGGEQYF. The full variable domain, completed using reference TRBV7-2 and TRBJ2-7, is GAGVSQSPSNKVTEKGKDVELRCDPISGHTALYWYRQSLGQGLEFLIYFQGNSAPDKSGLPSDRFSAERTGGSVSTLTIQRTQQEDSAVYLCASSTRFGGGGEQYFGPGTRLTVT.

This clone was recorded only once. The chain's CDR3 is CASSLRGRGISYEQYF. The DNA of the CDR3 is TGTGCCAGCAGCCTCAGGGGGCGGGGAATCTCCTACGAGCAGTACTTC. The rearrangement uses TRBV3-1 (or the pseudogene TRBV3-2) and TRBJ2-7; 8 bases match TRBD1. Germline trimming cut 4 bases from V and 0 bases from J; bases unmatched to any gene: 8. This CDR3 has 16 residues. Germline V lookup: CDR1 LGHDT, CDR2 YNNKEL (reference sequence).

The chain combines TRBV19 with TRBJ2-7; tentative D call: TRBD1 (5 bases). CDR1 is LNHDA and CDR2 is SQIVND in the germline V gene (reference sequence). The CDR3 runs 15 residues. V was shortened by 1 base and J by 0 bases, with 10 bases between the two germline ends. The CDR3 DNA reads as TGTGCCAGTAGTATAGCGCAGGGTGGCTCCTACGAGCAGTACTTC. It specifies CASSIAQGGSYEQYF.

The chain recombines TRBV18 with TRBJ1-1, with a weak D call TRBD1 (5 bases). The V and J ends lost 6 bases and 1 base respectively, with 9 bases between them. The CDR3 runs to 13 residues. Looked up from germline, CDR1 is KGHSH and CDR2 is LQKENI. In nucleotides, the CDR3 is TGTGCCAGCTCCCAGGGCGGGAACACTGAAGCTTTCTTT. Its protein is CASSQGGNTEAFF. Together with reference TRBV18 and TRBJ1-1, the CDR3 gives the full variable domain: NAGVMQNPRHLVRRRGQEARLRCSPMKGHSHVYWYRQLPEEGLKFMVYLQKENIIDESGMPKERFSAEFPKEGPSILRIQQVVRGDSAAYFCASSQGGNTEAFFGQGTRLTVV.

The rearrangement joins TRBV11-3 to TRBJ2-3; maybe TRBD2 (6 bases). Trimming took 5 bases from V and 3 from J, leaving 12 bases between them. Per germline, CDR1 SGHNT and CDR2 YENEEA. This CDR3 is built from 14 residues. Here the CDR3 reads CASSTPGRTDTQYF. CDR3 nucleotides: TGTGCCAGCAGCACCCCAGGGAGGACAGATACGCAGTATTTT.

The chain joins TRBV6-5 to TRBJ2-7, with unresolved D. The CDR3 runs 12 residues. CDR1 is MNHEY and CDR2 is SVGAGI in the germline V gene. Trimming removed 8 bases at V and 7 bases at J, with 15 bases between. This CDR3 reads CASGLYMGEQYF. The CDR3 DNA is TGTGCCAGCGGGTTGTATATGGGAGAGCAGTACTTC.

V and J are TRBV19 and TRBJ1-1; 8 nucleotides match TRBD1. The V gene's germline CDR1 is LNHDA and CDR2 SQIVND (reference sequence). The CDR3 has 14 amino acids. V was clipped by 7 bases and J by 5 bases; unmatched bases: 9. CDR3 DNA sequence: TGTGCCAGTACCCGACAGGGGATTAATACTGAAGCTTTCTTT. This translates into CASTRQGINTEAFF.

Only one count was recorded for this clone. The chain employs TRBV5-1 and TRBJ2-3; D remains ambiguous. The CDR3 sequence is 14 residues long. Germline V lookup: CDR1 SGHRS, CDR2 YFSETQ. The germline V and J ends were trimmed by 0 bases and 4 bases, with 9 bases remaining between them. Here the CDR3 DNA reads TGCGCCAGCAGCTTGGATTCCGGGTCAGATACGCAGTATTTT. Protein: CASSLDSGSDTQYF.